The T cell receptor beta chain under discussion was sequenced for a study of cytomegalovirus exposure and HLA in healthy donors. Whole-study results and caveats: Under in vitro conditions, three CMV-associated chains were confirmed as specific for CMV antigens.

Primers included in the PCR were 60 Vbeta and 13 Jbeta primers. Measured with immunoSEQ multiplex PCR; TCRdb has only the in-frame clones, and not every one. The repertoire has fewer than 150,000 clones, roughly 80% of them found once; the top ten carry about 2.2%. This clone was observed a handful of times. Antigen unknown. The sample comprised PBMCs. The TCR sequence derives from a man between 25 and 39 years old in good health and CMV-seronegative.

The CDR3 loop reads CASGREKLFF. Written as DNA, the CDR3 is TGTGCCAGCGGCCGTGAAAAACTGTTTTTT. The chain links TRBV28 to TRBJ1-4; D is ambiguous. The V end lost 8 bases, the J end lost 7 bases, and 5 bases lay between the germline ends. This CDR3 comprises 10 residues. Germline-derived CDR1 and CDR2 are MDHEN and SYDVKM.